The 27 T cell receptor beta chains below all came from one sample that was sequenced in a study of shared clonotypes between healthy human individuals. Method: immunoSEQ multiplex PCR; TCRdb's copy keeps in-frame clones and lacks some. Counted here are about half a million clones, about 78% occurring once; the ten biggest clones make up more than 10%. The sample consisted of PBMCs. These receptors were collected from a woman between 35 and 50 years old in good health. Some clones in this sample may be carry-over from other donors' samples.

V is TRBV9 and J is TRBJ2-2; 9 bases are a match to TRBD1. The CDR3 sequence is 15 residues long. Trimming cost V 4 bases and J 5 bases; bases outside gene matches: 6. Germline CDR1 SGDLS, CDR2 YYNGEE. DNA of the CDR3: TGTGCCAGCAGCACGAGACAGGGGGTTACCGGGGAGCTGTTTTTT. Encoded protein: CASSTRQGVTGELFF.

The V gene is TRBV19, the J gene TRBJ2-7; TRBD1 matches 9 bases. CDR1 is LNHDA and CDR2 is SQIVND in the germline V gene (reference sequence). The CDR3 consists of 12 residues. The V gene end was trimmed by 4 bases and the J gene end by 7 bases; junction bases not matched to a gene: 2. CDR3 in DNA: TGTGCCAGTAGTAAAGGGACAGGGGAGCAGTACTTC. This gives the protein CASSKGTGEQYF.

The chain recombines TRBV6-5 with TRBJ2-5, with D possibly matching TRBD1 (6 bases). CDR1 is MNHEY and CDR2 is SVGAGI in the germline V gene. V lost 0 bases to trimming and J lost 5 bases, with 10 bases between them. The CDR3 is 14 residues long. In nucleotides, the CDR3 is TGTGCCAGCAGTTACTCCAGGGGCAAGGAGACCCAGTACTTC. Its protein is CASSYSRGKETQYF.

The V gene is TRBV7-3, the J gene TRBJ2-5; 10 bases are shared with TRBD2. Trimming took 6 bases from V and 2 from J; bases not matched to a gene: 12. CDR3 length: 17 residues. Germline V gene sequence: CDR1 SGHTA, CDR2 FQGTGA. The CDR3 coding sequence is TGTGCCAGCAGTCTCAGTTCTAGCGGGAGTGGTCAAGAGACCCAGTACTTC. It encodes CASSLSSSGSGQETQYF.

The J gene is TRBJ2-5, the V gene TRBV18; D unclear. Judging by the DNA end, TRBJ2-7 fits better; the J call may be wrong. From germline, CDR1 is KGHSH and CDR2 LQKENI. This CDR3 contains 13 residues. The CDR3 reads CASSPGFTYEQYF. CDR3 in DNA: TGTGCCAGCTCACCGGGGTTCACCTACGAGCAGTACTTC.

This sequence joins TRBV4-1 and TRBJ2-2; D gene uncertain. With 3 bases removed from V and 0 bases from J, the gap between germline ends came to 8 bases. Germline-derived CDR1 and CDR2 are MGHRA and YSYEKL. The CDR3 has 15 amino acids. The CDR3 DNA follows: TGCGCCAGCAGCCACTACGGAGCGAACACCGGGGAGCTGTTTTTT. It encodes CASSHYGANTGELFF.

The chain is built from TRBV4-2 and TRBJ1-5; the match to TRBD1 covers 8 bases. V gave up 2 bases and J gave up 3 bases; unmatched junction bases: 9. The CDR3 extends over 17 amino acids. Germline CDR1 is LGHNA and CDR2 is YNFKEQ. The CDR3 protein is CASSQSPTGAYNQPQHF. CDR3 sequence (DNA): TGTGCCAGCAGCCAATCCCCGACAGGGGCTTACAATCAGCCCCAGCATTTT.

CDR3 DNA: TGTGCCAGCAGCTTTGGGAGCGGCACAGATACGCAGTATTTT. Translation: CASSFGSGTDTQYF. The rearrangement joins TRBV7-3 to TRBJ2-3; TRBD2 is a possible D gene (5 bases). The CDR3 has 14 residues. Trimming pared 3 bases from V and 1 base from J, leaving 8 bases between. The germline V gene has CDR1 SGHTA and CDR2 FQGTGA.

The V and J genes are TRBV7-2 and TRBJ2-3; D gene ambiguous. Germline V CDR1 and CDR2: SGHTA, FQGNSA. The CDR3 consists of 13 residues. V lost 2 bases and J 5 bases, leaving 8 bases between the germline ends. CDR3 nucleotide sequence: TGTGCCAGCAGCTTACCGACGCTAGATACGCAGTATTTT. Amino acids: CASSLPTLDTQYF.

This chain links TRBV7-6 with TRBJ2-7; 9 bases fit TRBD2. Trimming took 5 bases from V and 7 from J; bases not matched to a gene: 12. This CDR3 is 15 amino acids long. Germline V CDR1 and CDR2: SGHVS, FNYEAQ. CDR3 DNA sequence: TGTGCCAGCAGCCGTTCCGGGACTAGCCAACAGGAGCAGTACTTC. It yields the protein CASSRSGTSQQEQYF.

The chain employs TRBV4-1 and TRBJ2-2, with 8 bases that match TRBD2. CDR1 and CDR2 from the germline V gene are MGHRA and YSYEKL. This CDR3 is built from 16 residues. J gave up 6 bases and V 0 bases, and 6 bases lay outside the gene matches. DNA of the CDR3: TGCGCCAGCAGCCAAGAGGGGACTAGGGTTGCCGGGGAGCTGTTTTTT. It translates to CASSQEGTRVAGELFF.

Worth noting for this clone: The sample holds other DNA sequences that translate to the same CDR3. This chain uses TRBV9 with TRBJ1-1; the D gene is possibly TRBD1 (5 bases). Germline CDR1 is SGDLS and CDR2 is YYNGEE. Between the trimmed V and J ends, which lost 0 bases and 3 bases, there was a span of 6 bases. The CDR3 contains 13 residues. The chain's CDR3 is CASSVGGYTEAFF. As DNA, the CDR3 is TGTGCCAGCAGCGTAGGGGGCTACACTGAAGCTTTCTTT.

This clone was recorded a few times. The chain carries TRBV10-2 and TRBJ2-7, with 7 bases aligning to TRBD2. In germline, CDR1 is WSHSY, CDR2 SAAADI. The V segment lost 3 bases and the J segment 8 bases; nucleotides outside the gene matches: 22. The CDR3 loop spans 18 amino acids. The CDR3: CASSDWVWASGLGLKQYF. In DNA, the CDR3 is TGCGCCAGCAGTGATTGGGTCTGGGCTAGCGGCCTGGGGTTAAAGCAGTACTTC.

CDR3 sequence: CASSDTGGHSTDTQYF. In nucleotides, the CDR3 is TGTGCCAGCAGTGACACCGGCGGACACAGCACAGATACGCAGTATTTT. This chain connects TRBV6-4 to TRBJ2-3; D possibly corresponds to TRBD1 (5 bases). The germline CDR1 and CDR2 sequences are MRHNA and SNTAGT. The CDR3 runs to 16 residues. The V end lost 2 bases, the J end lost 0 bases, and 12 bases lay between the germline ends.

V gene TRBV5-6 combines with J gene TRBJ2-3; 9 bases match TRBD1. The CDR3 sequence is 15 residues long. Germline assignment: CDR1 SGHDT and CDR2 YYEEEE. The J segment lost 4 bases and the V segment lost 4 bases, leaving 7 bases of the junction unmatched. Here the CDR3 reads CASSAGTGFADTQYF. For the CDR3, the DNA is TGTGCCAGCAGCGCCGGGACAGGGTTCGCAGATACGCAGTATTTT.

This rearrangement joins TRBV18 to TRBJ2-6; 11 nucleotides agree with TRBD2. The CDR3 extends over 17 amino acids. Germline V CDR1 and CDR2: KGHSH, LQKENI. Germline trimming cut 2 bases from V and 2 bases from J; bases unmatched to any gene: 2. CDR3 nucleotide sequence: TGTGCCAGCTCACCAGAGACTAGCGGGACTGGGGCCAACGTCCTGACTTTC. Its translation is CASSPETSGTGANVLTF.

This clone was picked up a small number of times. The V call is TRBV7-2, the J call TRBJ2-1, with TRBD2 matching over 14 bases. The CDR3 spans 15 residues. Looked up from germline, CDR1 is SGHTA and CDR2 is FQGNSA. The V gene end was trimmed by 2 bases and the J gene end by 12 bases; junction bases not matched to a gene: 6. The CDR3 is CASSLRRLAGGPQFF. CDR3 sequence (DNA): TGTGCCAGCAGCTTAAGGCGACTAGCGGGAGGGCCGCAGTTCTTC.

CDR3 in DNA: TGCGCCAGCAGCAGGGGGGACTCAAGCTACGAGCAGTACTTC. The encoded protein is CASSRGDSSYEQYF. V and J are TRBV5-1 and TRBJ2-5; D possibly matches TRBD1 or TRBD2 (6 bases each). The last part of the DNA fits TRBJ2-7 better; the J call may be wrong. The V gene's germline CDR1 is SGHRS and CDR2 YFSETQ. There are 14 residues in the CDR3.

The genes are TRBV28 and TRBJ1-5; the match to TRBD1 covers 9 bases. The V segment lost 6 bases and the J segment 6 bases; nucleotides outside the gene matches: 3. Per the germline V gene, CDR1 is MDHEN and CDR2 is SYDVKM. There are 13 residues in the CDR3. The CDR3 DNA follows: TGTGCCAGCAGACAGGGGGCGGCTCAGCCCCAGCATTTT. The encoded protein is CASRQGAAQPQHF. The complete variable domain, with remaining parts taken from reference TRBV28 and TRBJ1-5, reads DVKVTQSSRYLVKRTGEKVFLECVQDMDHENMFWYRQDPGLGLRLIYFSYDVKMKEKGDIPEGYSVSREKKERFSLILESASTNQTSMYLCASRQGAAQPQHFGDGTRLSIL.

Points on this clone: The same CDR3 can be traced to other DNA sequences in this sample. The chain is built from TRBV7-3 and TRBJ1-2; 8 nucleotides line up with TRBD1. The CDR3 has 13 amino acids. After removal of 5 bases from V and 4 bases from J, the junction contained 3 bases not matched to a gene. CDR1 SGHTA and CDR2 FQGTGA come from the germline V gene. CDR3 nucleotides: TGTGCCAGCAGCCCAGGACAGGGCTATGGCTACACCTTC. Translation: CASSPGQGYGYTF.

This clone was detected only a few times. This rearrangement joins TRBV7-9 to TRBJ1-1, with D possibly being TRBD1 (6 bases). Germline V gene data show CDR1 as SEHNR and CDR2 as FQNEAQ (reference sequence). The V end lost 11 bases, the J end lost 3 bases, and 16 bases lay between the germline ends. This CDR3 comprises 13 residues. This chain's CDR3 is CALGAISDTEAFF. The CDR3 DNA reads TGTGCCCTGGGGGCGATTTCGGACACTGAAGCTTTCTTT.

V usage is TRBV11-2 and J usage is TRBJ2-5, with D possibly called TRBD1 or TRBD2 (5 bases each). The end of the DNA is better explained by TRBJ2-7, so the J call may be wrong. CDR1 SGHAT and CDR2 FQNNGV come from the germline V gene. The CDR3 totals 15 residues. The CDR3 nucleotides read TGTGCCAGCAGCTTAGGCTGGGACGGAAACTACGAGCAGTACTTC. Translating it yields CASSLGWDGNYEQYF.

This clone was observed once. This chain joins TRBV18 and TRBJ1-4; D remains unclear. V was pared by 2 bases and J by 4 bases, with 11 bases between. CDR3 length: 15 amino acids. Per the germline V gene, CDR1 is KGHSH and CDR2 is LQKENI. CDR3 loop: CASSPESAFNEKLFF. Here the CDR3 DNA reads TGTGCCAGCTCACCAGAAAGTGCCTTTAATGAAAAACTGTTTTTT.

The sample holds a few counts of this clone. This chain connects TRBV5-1 to TRBJ2-5; 8 bases agree with TRBD1. The CDR3 is made up of 15 amino acids. Per germline, CDR1 SGHRS and CDR2 YFSETQ. V shed 3 bases, J shed 2 bases, and the junction held 6 bases outside the gene matches. CDR3 sequence (DNA): TGCGCCAGCAGCTCCGGGACAGGAACACAAGAGACCCAGTACTTC. This gives the protein CASSSGTGTQETQYF. Complete variable domain (other parts from reference TRBV5-1 and TRBJ2-5): KAGVTQTPRYLIKTRGQQVTLSCSPISGHRSVSWYQQTPGQGLQFLFEYFSETQRNKGNFPGRFSGRQFSNSRSEMNVSTLELGDSALYLCASSSGTGTQETQYFGPGTRLLVL.

The chain recombines TRBV4-1 with TRBJ2-1; D gene unclear. The V and J ends lost 0 bases and 0 bases respectively, with 3 bases between them. The germline gives CDR1 MGHRA, CDR2 YSYEKL. The CDR3 sequence is 14 residues long. The CDR3 DNA follows: TGCGCCAGCAGCCAAGATTACTCCTACAATGAGCAGTTCTTC. Translated, it gives CASSQDYSYNEQFF.

This clone was detected a few times. The chain couples TRBV29-1 to TRBJ1-1, with D unclear. Per the germline V gene, CDR1 is SQVTM and CDR2 is ANQGSEA. The CDR3 is made up of 13 amino acids. Between the trimmed V and J ends, which lost 8 bases and 3 bases, there was a span of 16 bases. The CDR3 DNA follows: TGCAGCACCTCTGGAATCGGGGACACTGAAGCTTTCTTT. Translation: CSTSGIGDTEAFF.

V usage is TRBV6-5 and J usage is TRBJ2-7, with D possibly being TRBD1 (6 bases). The germline gives CDR1 MNHEY, CDR2 SVGAGI. Between the trimmed V and J ends, which lost 6 bases and 1 base, there was a span of 10 bases. CDR3 size: 13 residues. Written as DNA, the CDR3 is TGTGCCAGCAGACAGACAGGATCCTACGAGCAGTACTTC. It codes for CASRQTGSYEQYF.